A single sample gave rise to the 30 T cell receptor beta chains below, sequenced in a study of beta chain features in type 1 diabetes. The whole isolated RNA underwent reverse transcription, so sequencing captured expressed TCRB transcripts. Assay: immunoSEQ multiplex PCR; the TCRdb copy retains only in-frame clones and omits some. This table has around 300,000 clones, 9.5% to 12% appearing once. Sequenced input: naive CD4+ T cells from blood. Receptors were obtained from a woman between 25 and 40 years old in good health.

The V call is TRBV6-5, the J call TRBJ2-5; D unresolved. CDR3 length equals 11 residues. The germline gives CDR1 MNHEY, CDR2 SVGAGI. Trimming cost V 5 bases and J 7 bases, with 8 bases left between them. The CDR3: CASSRAGTQYF. For the CDR3, the DNA is TGTGCCAGCAGTCGAGCCGGGACCCAGTACTTC.

The V call is TRBV5-4, the J call TRBJ1-2; the D gene is possibly TRBD1 (5 bases). This CDR3 is 14 amino acids long. Germline CDR1 is SGHNT and CDR2 is YYREEE (reference sequence). V dropped 0 bases and J dropped 2 bases, with 8 bases sitting between them. The CDR3 region is CASSLGSGNYGYTF. CDR3 DNA sequence: TGTGCCAGCAGCTTGGGGTCAGGGAACTATGGCTACACCTTC.

This clone was recorded a few times. The V gene is TRBV25-1, the J gene TRBJ2-1; TRBD1 is a possible D gene (6 bases). Trimming left V 2 bases short and J 13 bases short, with 15 bases between. The CDR3 consists of 13 residues. Germline CDR1 is MGHDK and CDR2 is SYGVNS. CDR3 nucleotides: TGTGCCAGCAGTGAAAACAACAGGGTAACTCAGTTCTTC. It codes for CASSENNRVTQFF.

This clone was observed a handful of times. The gene calls are TRBV5-1 and TRBJ2-7; TRBD1 matches 7 bases. The CDR3 covers 14 residues. Per the germline V gene, CDR1 is SGHRS and CDR2 is YFSETQ. Germline trimming cut 2 bases from V and 1 base from J; bases unmatched to any gene: 3. The DNA of the CDR3 is TGCGCCAGCAGCTTTACAGGGGAGTCCTACGAGCAGTACTTC. Translation gives CASSFTGESYEQYF.

The J gene is TRBJ1-1, the V gene TRBV14, with 7 nucleotides matching TRBD1. Germline trimming cut 1 base from V and 0 bases from J; bases unmatched to any gene: 5. Germline CDR1 SGHDN, CDR2 FVKESK. The CDR3 has 16 amino acids. The CDR3 region is CASSQVRGHVNTEAFF. The DNA for the CDR3 is TGTGCCAGCAGCCAAGTAAGGGGGCACGTGAACACTGAAGCTTTCTTT.

V and J are TRBV13 and TRBJ2-7; TRBD2 is a possible D gene (6 bases). The CDR3 runs to 13 residues. Germline CDR1 PRHDT, CDR2 FYEKMQ (reference sequence). V dropped 2 bases and J dropped 6 bases, with 11 bases sitting between them. The CDR3 sequence is CASSLRRDSEQYF. The CDR3 coding sequence is TGTGCCAGCAGCTTAAGGAGGGATTCCGAGCAGTACTTC.

In this sample, this clone turned up a few times. This chain connects TRBV19 to TRBJ2-2; perhaps TRBD1 as D (5 bases). The V gene lost 7 bases and the J gene lost 1 base, with 7 bases spanning the gap. Germline lookup yields CDR1 LNHDA and CDR2 SQIVND (reference sequence). The CDR3 extends over 13 amino acids. The CDR3 spells CASTQGNTGELFF. Written as DNA, the CDR3 is TGTGCCAGTACGCAGGGGAACACCGGGGAGCTGTTTTTT.

The chain combines TRBV29-1 with TRBJ2-5; 10 bases line up with TRBD2. Germline CDR1 is SQVTM and CDR2 is ANQGSEA. With 5 bases clipped from V and 5 bases from J, the junction kept 11 bases outside the gene matches. This CDR3 region has 15 residues. As DNA, the CDR3 is TGCAGCGTTCGTCCTAGCGGGAGTCGGGCGGAGACCCAGTACTTC. It codes for CSVRPSGSRAETQYF.

DNA for the CDR3: TGTGCCAGCTCACCTCGAGGGGGCGGATTGACACAAGAGACCCAGTACTTC. This codes for CASSPRGGGLTQETQYF. The genes are TRBV18 and TRBJ2-5, with TRBD1 matching over 7 bases. Germline lookup yields CDR1 KGHSH and CDR2 LQKENI. The CDR3 covers 17 residues. V gave up 3 bases and J gave up 2 bases; unmatched junction bases: 12.

This clone was found a few times. This sequence joins TRBV19 and TRBJ2-5, with 10 bases matching TRBD2. The germline CDR1 and CDR2 sequences are LNHDA and SQIVND (reference sequence). Germline trimming cut 3 bases from V and 5 bases from J; bases unmatched to any gene: 12. CDR3 size: 17 residues. CDR3 protein: CASSIEFLAGVQETQYF. The CDR3 nucleotides are TGTGCCAGTAGTATTGAGTTTCTAGCGGGAGTCCAGGAGACCCAGTACTTC.

This clone showed up just a few times. The rearrangement joins TRBV25-1 to TRBJ2-5, with TRBD1 matching over 8 bases. There are 15 residues in the CDR3. The junction had 4 bases not matched to a gene; V was cut back by 2 bases and J by 2 bases. In germline, CDR1 is MGHDK, CDR2 SYGVNS. Here the CDR3 reads CASSEQGAGQETQYF. In nucleotides, the CDR3 is TGTGCCAGCAGTGAACAGGGGGCCGGACAAGAGACCCAGTACTTC.

The chain links TRBV15 to TRBJ2-7; D is perhaps TRBD1 (6 bases). The V gene's germline CDR1 is LNHNV and CDR2 YYDKDF (reference sequence). The CDR3 length is 14 residues. V gave up 1 base and J gave up 4 bases, with 11 bases separating them. CDR3 region: CATSRGQGQYEQYF. The CDR3 region has the DNA TGTGCCACCAGCAGAGGACAAGGACAGTACGAGCAGTACTTC.

The chain couples TRBV27 to TRBJ1-1; no firm D call. The CDR3 consists of 14 residues. Germline V gene lookup returns CDR1 MNHEY and CDR2 SMNVEV (reference sequence). V was pared by 5 bases and J by 1 base, with 11 bases between. The CDR3 here is CASSPVFGNTEAFF. The CDR3 DNA follows: TGTGCCAGCAGTCCGGTCTTCGGGAACACTGAAGCTTTCTTT.

This clone was recorded a few times. The chain couples TRBV4-1 to TRBJ1-5; 7 positions agree with TRBD1. CDR3 size: 16 residues. The ends lost 0 bases at V and 4 bases at J; junction bases unmatched: 6. Germline-derived CDR1 and CDR2 are MGHRA and YSYEKL. The CDR3 nucleotides read TGCGCCAGCAGCCAAGATTGGCAGGGGGTAAATCAGCCCCAGCATTTT. It is translated as CASSQDWQGVNQPQHF.

The chain links TRBV7-6 to TRBJ2-1; TRBD2 matches at 7 bases. Unmatched junction bases numbered 6, after V lost 1 base and J lost 6 bases. The CDR3 covers 15 residues. Germline CDR1 and CDR2: SGHVS and FNYEAQ. The CDR3 DNA reads TGTGCCAGCAGCTTAGGACTAGCCTATAGCAATGAGCAGTTCTTC. It yields the protein CASSLGLAYSNEQFF.

The chain is built from TRBV7-9 and TRBJ2-5; TRBD2 matches 13 bases. The CDR3 loop spans 18 amino acids. The trim removed 1 base at V and 2 bases at J, leaving 7 bases unmatched. Germline CDR1 SEHNR, CDR2 FQNEAQ (reference sequence). CDR3 in amino acids: CASSLGGLAGVGQETQYF. The CDR3 DNA reads as TGTGCCAGCAGCTTAGGCGGACTAGCGGGAGTGGGGCAAGAGACCCAGTACTTC.

This clone turned up a few times. The chain links TRBV6-5 to TRBJ2-7; possibly TRBD1 for D (6 bases). The germline CDR1 and CDR2 sequences are MNHEY and SVGAGI. The CDR3 consists of 15 residues. Deletions cut 7 bases from V and 0 bases from J, with 16 bases between. The CDR3 reads CASMTGLGSSYEQYF. In nucleotides, the CDR3 is TGTGCCAGCATGACAGGTTTGGGTTCCTCCTACGAGCAGTACTTC.

This chain connects TRBV27 to TRBJ1-1, with D hard to call. The CDR3 has 9 amino acids. Germline assignment: CDR1 MNHEY and CDR2 SMNVEV (reference sequence). Trimming left V 11 bases short and J 7 bases short, with 8 bases between. This CDR3 reads CAGDREAFF. The CDR3 DNA reads as TGTGCCGGAGACCGTGAAGCTTTCTTT.

There are a few counts of this clone. The V call is TRBV10-3, the J call TRBJ2-3; 13 positions agree with TRBD2. The CDR3 is made up of 16 amino acids. Germline V gene lookup returns CDR1 ENHRY and CDR2 SYGVKD. Losses at the gene ends were 4 bases for V and 4 bases for J; bases not matched to a gene: 5. The CDR3 spells CAISGTSGSGADTQYF. In DNA form, the CDR3 reads TGTGCCATCAGTGGGACTAGCGGGAGTGGTGCAGATACGCAGTATTTT.

The chain is built from TRBV5-1 and TRBJ1-4, with D possibly being TRBD1 (6 bases). V lost 5 bases and J lost 4, with 18 bases in between. Germline V gene lookup returns CDR1 SGHRS and CDR2 YFSETQ. The CDR3 extends over 16 amino acids. CDR3 region: CASSPTSQGNNEKLFF. The CDR3 coding sequence is TGCGCCAGCAGTCCAACCTCACAGGGAAATAATGAAAAACTGTTTTTT.

This clone was seen a handful of times. This chain connects TRBV2 to TRBJ2-5; 15 bases are a match to TRBD2. The trim removed 6 bases at V and 0 bases at J, leaving 11 bases unmatched. The length of the CDR3 is 19 residues. CDR1 is SNHLY and CDR2 is FYNNEI in the germline V gene. CDR3 sequence: CASRRGLAGGGMYQETQYF. For the CDR3, the DNA is TGTGCCAGCAGGAGGGGACTAGCGGGAGGCGGGATGTACCAAGAGACCCAGTACTTC.

This clone was seen a handful of times. The V and J genes are TRBV28 and TRBJ1-3; 7 nucleotides line up with TRBD1. J lost 0 bases, V lost 5 bases, and 7 bases had no gene match. The CDR3 is 16 amino acids. The germline V gene encodes CDR1 MDHEN and CDR2 SYDVKM. The DNA of the CDR3 is TGTGCCAGCAGTCGGACAGGCCCTTACTCTGGAAACACCATATATTTT. This gives the protein CASSRTGPYSGNTIYF.

This clone was observed a handful of times. CDR3 in amino acids: CASSPGQGYSYEQYF. Written as DNA, the CDR3 is TGTGCCAGCTCACCAGGACAGGGATACTCCTACGAGCAGTACTTC. The V gene is TRBV18, the J gene TRBJ2-7; 8 positions agree with TRBD1. Germline CDR1 and CDR2: KGHSH and LQKENI. The length of the CDR3 is 15 residues. Trimming removed 2 bases from V and 0 bases from J; junction bases left unmatched: 3.

The CDR3, as DNA: TGTGCCAGCAGTCCTGGGTGGGAGGGCTATGGCTACACCTTC. It yields the protein CASSPGWEGYGYTF. The chain combines TRBV7-3 with TRBJ1-2; D is unclear. V shed 6 bases and J shed 4 bases, with 15 bases lying between them. The CDR3 has 14 amino acids. The V gene's germline CDR1 is SGHTA and CDR2 FQGTGA.

The chain carries TRBV7-2 and TRBJ2-1, with 7 bases fitting TRBD2. CDR3 length equals 16 residues. V lost 1 base, J lost 3 bases, and 6 bases stayed unmatched. CDR1 is SGHTA, CDR2 FQGNSA, per germline. The CDR3 sequence is CASSLEATSIYNEQFF. CDR3 DNA sequence: TGTGCCAGCAGCTTAGAAGCGACTAGCATCTACAATGAGCAGTTCTTC.

This clone was found many times. This sequence joins TRBV4-3 and TRBJ1-2, with no clear D. CDR3 length equals 14 residues. Trimming left V 3 bases short and J 0 bases short, with 8 bases between. Looked up from germline, CDR1 is LGHNA and CDR2 is YSLEER. Here the CDR3 reads CASSQGQTNYGYTF. The CDR3 bases are TGCGCCAGCAGCCAGGGCCAGACTAACTATGGCTACACCTTC.

The chain couples TRBV30 to TRBJ2-5; 10 bases line up with TRBD2. The V gene end was trimmed by 2 bases and the J gene end by 4 bases; junction bases not matched to a gene: 7. CDR3 size: 15 residues. The germline V gene encodes CDR1 GTSNPN and CDR2 SVGIG (reference sequence). The CDR3 nucleotides are TGTGCCTGGAGTACTCAGCGGGAGGGCCTAGAGACCCAGTACTTC. This codes for CAWSTQREGLETQYF.

The chain carries TRBV7-6 and TRBJ2-7; maybe TRBD1 (5 bases). The ends were cut back, 0 bases at V and 0 bases at J, with 12 bases in the middle. Germline assignment: CDR1 SGHVS and CDR2 FNYEAQ. The CDR3 has 16 amino acids. The CDR3 region has the DNA TGTGCCAGCAGCTTAGCTGCAGGGAAGAGCTCCTACGAGCAGTACTTC. This gives the protein CASSLAAGKSSYEQYF.

The chain carries TRBV7-9 and TRBJ1-1; tentative D call: TRBD1 (6 bases). Germline CDR1 reads SEHNR; CDR2 reads FQNEAQ (reference sequence). Trimming left V 6 bases short and J 11 bases short, with 16 bases between. The CDR3 totals 12 residues. Written as DNA, the CDR3 is TGTGCCAGCAGTCGGACAGATCTTGGGGCTTTCTTT. It codes for CASSRTDLGAFF.

The chain has TRBV19 and TRBJ2-7, with D tentatively TRBD2 (6 bases). V shed 1 base and J shed 7 bases, with 20 bases lying between them. The length of the CDR3 is 16 residues. CDR1 is LNHDA and CDR2 is SQIVND in the germline V gene (reference sequence). The CDR3: CASSIVGGGKPREQYF. DNA for the CDR3: TGTGCCAGTAGTATAGTAGGCGGCGGGAAACCTCGGGAGCAGTACTTC. The entire variable domain, with the rest obtained from reference TRBV19 and TRBJ2-7, is as follows: DGGITQSPKYLFRKEGQNVTLSCEQNLNHDAMYWYRQDPGQGLRLIYYSQIVNDFQKGDIAEGYSVSREKKESFPLTVTSAQKNPTAFYLCASSIVGGGKPREQYFGPGTRLTVT.